This TCR beta chain was documented in a study of blood T cell repertoires in COVID-19. Study in general: The United States, Italy and Spain supplied acute and convalescent COVID-19 samples. PBMCs, B-cell-depleted T cells, or T cells provided the cDNA or gDNA that made up the material.

Grouping used clinical history reported by participants in a survey and questionnaire. Germline loops: CDR1 MNHEY, CDR2 SMNVEV (reference sequence). The CDR3 consists of 18 residues. V lost 0 bases to trimming and J lost 10 bases, with 22 bases between them. Sequencing was performed with immunoSEQ multiplex PCR; in TCRdb, only in-frame clones are kept and a portion is missing. The sample lists approximately 300,000 clones; 70% to 90% were seen once. The sequenced sample consisted of PBMCs or T cells enriched from blood (not recorded which). The receptor was isolated from a woman aged 25 to 39 who had recovered from COVID-19. The chain employs TRBV27 and TRBJ1-6, with D maybe TRBD1 (6 bases). The CDR3 region is CASSLSSIRTVFFSPLHF. CDR3 nucleotides: TGTGCCAGCAGTTTATCTAGTATTAGGACAGTGTTTTTCTCACCCCTCCACTTT.